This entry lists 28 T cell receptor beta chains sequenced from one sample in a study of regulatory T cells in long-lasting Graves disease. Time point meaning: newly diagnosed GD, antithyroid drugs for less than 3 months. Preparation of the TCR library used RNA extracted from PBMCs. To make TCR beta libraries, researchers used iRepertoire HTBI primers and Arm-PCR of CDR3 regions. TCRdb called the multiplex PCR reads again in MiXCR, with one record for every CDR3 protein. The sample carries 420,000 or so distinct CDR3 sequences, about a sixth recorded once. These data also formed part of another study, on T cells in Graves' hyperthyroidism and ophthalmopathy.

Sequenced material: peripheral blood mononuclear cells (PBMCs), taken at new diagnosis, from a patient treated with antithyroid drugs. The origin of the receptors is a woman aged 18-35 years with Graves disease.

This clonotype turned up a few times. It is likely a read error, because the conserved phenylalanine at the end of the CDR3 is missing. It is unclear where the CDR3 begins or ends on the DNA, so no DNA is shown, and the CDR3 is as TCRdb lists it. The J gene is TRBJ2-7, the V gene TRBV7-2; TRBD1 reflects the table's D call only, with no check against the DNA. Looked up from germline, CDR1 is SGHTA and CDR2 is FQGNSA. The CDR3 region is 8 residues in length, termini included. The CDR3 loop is CASSLARQ.

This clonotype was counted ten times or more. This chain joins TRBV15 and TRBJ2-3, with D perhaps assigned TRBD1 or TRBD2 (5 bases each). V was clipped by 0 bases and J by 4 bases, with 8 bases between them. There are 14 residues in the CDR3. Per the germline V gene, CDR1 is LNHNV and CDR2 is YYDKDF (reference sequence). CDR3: CATSRDGDADTQYF. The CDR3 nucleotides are TGTGCCACCAGCAGAGATGGGGACGCAGATACGCAGTATTTT. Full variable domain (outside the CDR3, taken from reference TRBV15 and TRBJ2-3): DAMVIQNPRYQVTQFGKPVTLSCSQTLNHNVMYWYQQKSSQAPKLLFHYYDKDFNNEADTPDNFQSRRPNTSFCFLDIRSPGLGDTAMYLCATSRDGDADTQYFGPGTRLTVL.

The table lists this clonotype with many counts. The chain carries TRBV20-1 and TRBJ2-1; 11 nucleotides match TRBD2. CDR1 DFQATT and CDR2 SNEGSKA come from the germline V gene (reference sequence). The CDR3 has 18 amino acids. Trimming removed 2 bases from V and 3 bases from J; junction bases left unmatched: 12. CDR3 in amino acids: CSARPHATSGRDYNEQFF. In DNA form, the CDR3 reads TGCAGTGCTAGACCTCATGCCACTAGCGGGAGAGACTACAATGAGCAGTTCTTC.

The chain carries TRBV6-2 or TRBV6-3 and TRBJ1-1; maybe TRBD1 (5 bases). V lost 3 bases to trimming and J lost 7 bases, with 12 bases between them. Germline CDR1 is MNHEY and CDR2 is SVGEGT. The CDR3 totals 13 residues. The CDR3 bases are TGTGCCAGCAGTTATTATACGCAGGGTGAAGCTTTCTTT. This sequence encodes CASSYYTQGEAFF.

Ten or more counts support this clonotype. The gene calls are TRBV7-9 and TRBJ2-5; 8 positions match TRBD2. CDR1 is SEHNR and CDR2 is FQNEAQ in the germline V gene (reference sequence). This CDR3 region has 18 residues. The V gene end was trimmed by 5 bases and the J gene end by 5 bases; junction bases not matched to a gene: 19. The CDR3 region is CASSHPPWEAGAHETQYF. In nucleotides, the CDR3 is TGTGCCAGCAGCCACCCCCCGTGGGAAGCGGGAGCTCATGAGACCCAGTACTTC.

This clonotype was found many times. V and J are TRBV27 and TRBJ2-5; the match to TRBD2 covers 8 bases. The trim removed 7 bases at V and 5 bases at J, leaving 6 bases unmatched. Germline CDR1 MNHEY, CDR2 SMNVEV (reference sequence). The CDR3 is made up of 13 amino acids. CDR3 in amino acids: CASKYSGDETQYF. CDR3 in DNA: TGTGCCAGCAAATATAGCGGGGACGAGACCCAGTACTTC.

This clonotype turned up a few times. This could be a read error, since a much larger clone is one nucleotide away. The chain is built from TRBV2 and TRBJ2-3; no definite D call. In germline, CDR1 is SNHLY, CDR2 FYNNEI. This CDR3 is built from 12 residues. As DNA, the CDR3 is TGTGCCAGCAGTGCCTTCACAGATACGCATTATTTT. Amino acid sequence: CASSAFTDTHYF.

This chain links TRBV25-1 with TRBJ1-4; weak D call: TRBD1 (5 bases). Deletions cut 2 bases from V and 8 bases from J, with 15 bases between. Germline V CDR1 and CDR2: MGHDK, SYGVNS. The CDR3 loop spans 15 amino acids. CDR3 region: CASSEQGEIREKLFF. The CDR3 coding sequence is TGTGCCAGCAGTGAACAGGGAGAGATCAGAGAAAAACTGTTTTTT. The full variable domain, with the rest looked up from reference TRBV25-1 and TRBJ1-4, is EADIYQTPRYLVIGTGKKITLECSQTMGHDKMYWYQQDPGMELHLIHYSYGVNSTEKGDLSSESTVSRIRTEHFPLTLESARPSHTSQYLCASSEQGEIREKLFFGSGTQLSVL.

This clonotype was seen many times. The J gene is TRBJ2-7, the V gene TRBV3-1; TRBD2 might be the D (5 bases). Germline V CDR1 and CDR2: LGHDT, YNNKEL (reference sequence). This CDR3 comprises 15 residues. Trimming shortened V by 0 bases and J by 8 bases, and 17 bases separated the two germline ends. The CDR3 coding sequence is TGTGCCAGCAGCCAAGAGGAACTAGTAGGCCTTAAGCAGTACTTC. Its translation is CASSQEELVGLKQYF.

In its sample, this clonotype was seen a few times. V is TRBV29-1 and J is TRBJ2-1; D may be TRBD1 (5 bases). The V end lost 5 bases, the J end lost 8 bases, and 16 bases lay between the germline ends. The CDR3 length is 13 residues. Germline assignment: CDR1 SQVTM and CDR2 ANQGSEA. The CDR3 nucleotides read TGCAGCGTTTACTACGACAGATACGATGAGCAGTTCTTC. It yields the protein CSVYYDRYDEQFF.

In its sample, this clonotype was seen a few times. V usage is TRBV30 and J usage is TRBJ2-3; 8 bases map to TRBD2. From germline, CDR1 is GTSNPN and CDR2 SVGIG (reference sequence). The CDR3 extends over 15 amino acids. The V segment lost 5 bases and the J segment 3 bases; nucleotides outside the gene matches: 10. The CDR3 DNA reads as TGTGCCTGGGCCCCTGGGACTAGATTTACAGATACGCAGTATTTT. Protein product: CAWAPGTRFTDTQYF.

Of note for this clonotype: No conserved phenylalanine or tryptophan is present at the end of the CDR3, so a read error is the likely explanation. This CDR3 reads CASSEELSTDTQYL. The CDR3, as DNA: TGTGCCAGCAGTGAAGAGTTGAGCACAGATACGCAGTATCTT. V is TRBV2 and J is TRBJ2-3, with D hard to call. The CDR3 spans 14 residues. The germline V and J ends were trimmed by 1 base and 0 bases, with 5 bases remaining between them. Germline V gene lookup returns CDR1 SNHLY and CDR2 FYNNEI.

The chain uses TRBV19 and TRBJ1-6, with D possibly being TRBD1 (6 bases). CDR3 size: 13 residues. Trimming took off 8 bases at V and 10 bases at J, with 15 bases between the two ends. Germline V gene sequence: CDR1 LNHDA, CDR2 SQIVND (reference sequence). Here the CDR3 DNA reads TGTGCCAGTGCGGACGGGGGCGGCTCACCCCTCCACTTT. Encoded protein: CASADGGGSPLHF.

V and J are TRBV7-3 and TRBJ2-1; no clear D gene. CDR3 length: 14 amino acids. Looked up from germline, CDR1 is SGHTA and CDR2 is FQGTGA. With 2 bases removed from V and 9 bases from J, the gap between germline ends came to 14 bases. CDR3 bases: TGTGCCAGCAGCTTAGAGCTTGACACAACTGAGCAGTTCTTC. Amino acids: CASSLELDTTEQFF.

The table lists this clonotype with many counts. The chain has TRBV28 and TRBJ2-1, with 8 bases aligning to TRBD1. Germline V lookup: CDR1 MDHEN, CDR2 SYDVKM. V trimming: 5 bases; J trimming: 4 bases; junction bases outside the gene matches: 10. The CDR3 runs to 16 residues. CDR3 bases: TGTGCCAGCAGTCTAACTCCGGGACAGGAGTACAATGAGCAGTTCTTC. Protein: CASSLTPGQEYNEQFF.

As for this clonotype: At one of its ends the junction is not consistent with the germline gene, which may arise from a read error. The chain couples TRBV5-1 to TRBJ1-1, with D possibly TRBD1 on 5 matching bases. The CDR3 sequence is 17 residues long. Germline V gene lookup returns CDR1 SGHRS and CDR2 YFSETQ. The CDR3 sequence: CASILVWGSPVNTEAFF. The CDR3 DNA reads TGTGCCAGCATATTAGTTTGGGGCAGCCCCGTGAACACTGAAGCTTTCTTT.

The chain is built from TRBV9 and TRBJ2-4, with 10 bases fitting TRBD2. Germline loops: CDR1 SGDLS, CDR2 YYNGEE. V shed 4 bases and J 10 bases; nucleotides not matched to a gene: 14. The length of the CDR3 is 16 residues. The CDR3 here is CASSSREGGLADIQYF. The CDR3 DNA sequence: TGTGCCAGCAGCTCACGAGAGGGAGGACTAGCGGATATTCAGTACTTC.

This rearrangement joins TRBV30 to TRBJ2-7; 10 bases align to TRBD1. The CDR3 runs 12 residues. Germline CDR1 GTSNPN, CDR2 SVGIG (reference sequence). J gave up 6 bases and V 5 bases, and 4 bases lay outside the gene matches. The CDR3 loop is CAWGTGAREQYF. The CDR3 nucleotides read TGTGCCTGGGGGACAGGGGCGCGCGAGCAGTACTTC.

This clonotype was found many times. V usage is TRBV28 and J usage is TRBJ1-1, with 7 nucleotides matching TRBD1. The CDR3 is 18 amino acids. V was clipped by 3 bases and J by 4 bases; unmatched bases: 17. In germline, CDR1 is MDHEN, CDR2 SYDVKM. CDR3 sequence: CASSLQAQGLSLFTEAFF. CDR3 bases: TGTGCCAGCAGTTTGCAAGCACAGGGGTTGAGCCTATTCACTGAAGCTTTCTTT. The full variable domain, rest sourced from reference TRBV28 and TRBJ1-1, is DVKVTQSSRYLVKRTGEKVFLECVQDMDHENMFWYRQDPGLGLRLIYFSYDVKMKEKGDIPEGYSVSREKKERFSLILESASTNQTSMYLCASSLQAQGLSLFTEAFFGQGTRLTVV.

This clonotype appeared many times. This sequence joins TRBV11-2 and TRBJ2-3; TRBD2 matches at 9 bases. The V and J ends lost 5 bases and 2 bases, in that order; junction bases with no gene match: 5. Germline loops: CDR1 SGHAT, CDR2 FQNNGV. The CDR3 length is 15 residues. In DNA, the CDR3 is TGTGCCAGCAGCAAAGGGACTAGCTTCACAGATACGCAGTATTTT. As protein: CASSKGTSFTDTQYF.

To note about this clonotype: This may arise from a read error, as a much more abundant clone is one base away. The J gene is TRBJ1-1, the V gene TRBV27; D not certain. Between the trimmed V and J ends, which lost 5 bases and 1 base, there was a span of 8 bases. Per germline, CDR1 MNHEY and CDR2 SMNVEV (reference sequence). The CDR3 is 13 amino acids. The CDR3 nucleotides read TGTGCCAGCAGTATACACGGGAACACTGAAGCTTTCTTT. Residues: CASSIHGNTEAFF.

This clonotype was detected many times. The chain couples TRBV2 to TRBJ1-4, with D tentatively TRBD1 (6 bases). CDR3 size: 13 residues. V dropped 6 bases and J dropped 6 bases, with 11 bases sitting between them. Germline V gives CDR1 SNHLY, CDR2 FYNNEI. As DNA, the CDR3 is TGTGCCAGCAGGGGCCGGGGGCATGAAAAACTGTTTTTT. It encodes CASRGRGHEKLFF.

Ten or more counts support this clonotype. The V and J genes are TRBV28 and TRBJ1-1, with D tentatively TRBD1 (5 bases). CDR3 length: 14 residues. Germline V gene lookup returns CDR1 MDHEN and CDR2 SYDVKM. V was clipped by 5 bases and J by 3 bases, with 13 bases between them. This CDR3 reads CASSTGLGDTEAFF. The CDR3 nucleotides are TGTGCCAGCAGTACAGGTTTGGGGGACACTGAAGCTTTCTTT.

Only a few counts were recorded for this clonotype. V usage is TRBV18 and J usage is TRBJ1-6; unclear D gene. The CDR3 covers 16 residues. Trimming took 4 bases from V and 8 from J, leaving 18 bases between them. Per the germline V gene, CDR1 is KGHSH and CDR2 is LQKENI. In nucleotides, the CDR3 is TGTGCCAGCTCACTCGGAGCGAGCATAAAGGATTCACCCCTCCACTTT. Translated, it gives CASSLGASIKDSPLHF. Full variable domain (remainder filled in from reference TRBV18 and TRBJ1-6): NAGVMQNPRHLVRRRGQEARLRCSPMKGHSHVYWYRQLPEEGLKFMVYLQKENIIDESGMPKERFSAEFPKEGPSILRIQQVVRGDSAAYFCASSLGASIKDSPLHFGNGTRLTVT.

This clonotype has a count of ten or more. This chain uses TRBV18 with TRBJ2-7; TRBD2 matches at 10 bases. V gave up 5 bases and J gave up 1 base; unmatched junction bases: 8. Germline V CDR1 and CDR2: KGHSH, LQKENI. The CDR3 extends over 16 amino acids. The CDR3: CASSVNLAGVSYEQYF. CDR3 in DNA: TGTGCCAGCTCAGTAAACCTAGCGGGAGTGTCCTACGAGCAGTACTTC.

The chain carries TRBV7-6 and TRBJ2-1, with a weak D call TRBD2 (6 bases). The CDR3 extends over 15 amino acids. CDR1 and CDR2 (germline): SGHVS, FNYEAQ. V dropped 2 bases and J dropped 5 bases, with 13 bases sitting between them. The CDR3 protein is CASSLRDSINNEQFF. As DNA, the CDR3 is TGTGCCAGCAGCTTAAGGGACTCAATAAACAATGAGCAGTTCTTC.

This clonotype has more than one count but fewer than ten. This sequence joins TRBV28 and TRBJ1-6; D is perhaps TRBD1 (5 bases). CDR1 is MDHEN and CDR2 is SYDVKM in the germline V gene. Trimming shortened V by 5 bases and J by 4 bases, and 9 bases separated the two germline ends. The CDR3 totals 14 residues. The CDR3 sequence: CASSPTAYNSPLHF. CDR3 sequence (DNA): TGTGCCAGCAGTCCGACAGCATATAATTCACCCCTCCACTTT.

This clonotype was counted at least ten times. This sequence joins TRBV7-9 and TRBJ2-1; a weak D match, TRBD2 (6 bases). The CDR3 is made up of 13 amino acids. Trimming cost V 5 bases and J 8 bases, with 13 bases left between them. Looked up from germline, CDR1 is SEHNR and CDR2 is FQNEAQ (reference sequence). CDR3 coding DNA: TGTGCCAGCAGCCCGGGGACTCGCGATGAGCAGTTCTTC. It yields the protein CASSPGTRDEQFF.